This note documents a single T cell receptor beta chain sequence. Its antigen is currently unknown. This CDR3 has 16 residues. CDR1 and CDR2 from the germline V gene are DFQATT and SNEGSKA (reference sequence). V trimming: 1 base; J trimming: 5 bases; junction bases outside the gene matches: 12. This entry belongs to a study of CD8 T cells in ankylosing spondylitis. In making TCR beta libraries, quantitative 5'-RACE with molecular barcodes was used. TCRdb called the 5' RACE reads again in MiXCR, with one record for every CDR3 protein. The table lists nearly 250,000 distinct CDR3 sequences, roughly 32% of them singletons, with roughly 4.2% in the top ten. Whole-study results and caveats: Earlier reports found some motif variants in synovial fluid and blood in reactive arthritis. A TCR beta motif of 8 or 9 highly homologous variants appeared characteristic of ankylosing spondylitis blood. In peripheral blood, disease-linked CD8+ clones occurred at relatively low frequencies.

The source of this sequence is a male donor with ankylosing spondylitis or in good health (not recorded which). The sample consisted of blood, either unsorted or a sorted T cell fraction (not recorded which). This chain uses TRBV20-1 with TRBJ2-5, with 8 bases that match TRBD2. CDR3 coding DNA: TGCAGTGCTAGAGGTGCCGGTAGCGGGGCGTCGGAGACCCAGTACTTC. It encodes CSARGAGSGASETQYF.